The 9 T cell receptor beta chains presented below share a single source sample, sequenced in a study of OX40 agonist ivuxolimab in advanced cancers. Clones were read by immunoSEQ multiplex PCR, and TCRdb kept only the in-frame ones, dropping some. The profile covers 9,500 to 15,000 clones, with approximately 82% appearing a single time and roughly a fifth taken by the ten largest. The input for sequencing was CD4+ or CD8+ T cells sorted from blood, taken in a trial of the OX40 agonist ivuxolimab. These receptors all come from an adult with an advanced solid tumor such as melanoma, head and neck, liver or kidney cancer.

This rearrangement joins TRBV6-1 to TRBJ2-7, with 9 bases matching TRBD1. CDR1 is MNHNS and CDR2 is SASEGT in the germline V gene. The CDR3 sequence is 15 residues long. With V trimmed by 3 bases and J by 2 bases, 5 bases remained unmatched. This chain's CDR3 is CASSEGQGAPYEQYF. For the CDR3, the DNA is TGTGCCAGCAGTGAGGGACAGGGAGCCCCCTACGAGCAGTACTTC.

CDR3 protein: CASSSRRRGPDPLHF. Here the CDR3 DNA reads TGTGCCAGCAGCTCCCGGCGGAGGGGCCCGGACCCCCTCCACTTT. This chain uses TRBV28 with TRBJ1-6; D is perhaps TRBD1 (5 bases). The CDR3 covers 15 residues. Trimming pared 6 bases from V and 13 bases from J, leaving 22 bases between. Germline values: CDR1 MDHEN, CDR2 SYDVKM.

This clone was recorded a few times. The gene calls are TRBV9 and TRBJ2-1; D is perhaps TRBD1 or TRBD2 (5 bases each). The V end lost 0 bases, the J end lost 5 bases, and 9 bases lay between the germline ends. Per germline, CDR1 SGDLS and CDR2 YYNGEE. This CDR3 is 14 amino acids long. The CDR3 region has the DNA TGTGCCAGCAGCGTAGGGGACCGAGACAATGAGCAGTTCTTC. Protein product: CASSVGDRDNEQFF.

V gene TRBV28 combines with J gene TRBJ2-1; 15 bases map to TRBD2. The V segment lost 2 bases and the J segment 0 bases; nucleotides outside the gene matches: 11. CDR3 length equals 21 residues. The V gene's germline CDR1 is MDHEN and CDR2 SYDVKM. CDR3 nucleotide sequence: TGTGCCAGCAGTTTACACCGGACTAGCGGGAGGGCTCCAAGCTCCTACAATGAGCAGTTCTTC. Encoded protein: CASSLHRTSGRAPSSYNEQFF. Variable domain in full (rest from reference TRBV28 and TRBJ2-1): DVKVTQSSRYLVKRTGEKVFLECVQDMDHENMFWYRQDPGLGLRLIYFSYDVKMKEKGDIPEGYSVSREKKERFSLILESASTNQTSMYLCASSLHRTSGRAPSSYNEQFFGPGTRLTVL.

The gene calls are TRBV2 and TRBJ1-1; no definite D call. The V end was cut by 10 bases, the J end by 4 bases, with 13 bases between. The CDR3 has 12 residues. In germline, CDR1 is SNHLY, CDR2 FYNNEI. The CDR3 bases are TGTGCCAACGACCGGCCGGGCACTGAAGCTTTCTTT. Translated, it gives CANDRPGTEAFF. Supplemented by reference TRBV2 and TRBJ1-1, the full variable domain reads EPEVTQTPSHQVTQMGQEVILRCVPISNHLYFYWYRQILGQKVEFLVSFYNNEISEKSEIFDDQFSVERPDGSNFTLKIRSTKLEDSAMYFCANDRPGTEAFFGQGTRLTVV.

This chain connects TRBV4-1 to TRBJ2-3, with 11 positions matching TRBD2. CDR1 MGHRA and CDR2 YSYEKL come from the germline V gene. The trim removed 2 bases at V and 4 bases at J, leaving 8 bases unmatched. The CDR3 contains 17 residues. CDR3 protein: CASSQPRLAGSADTQYF. CDR3 DNA: TGCGCCAGCAGCCAACCAAGACTAGCGGGGTCGGCAGATACGCAGTATTTT.

The V call is TRBV5-6, the J call TRBJ2-3, with TRBD1 as a possible D gene (5 bases). This CDR3 is built from 15 residues. Deletions cut 3 bases from V and 3 bases from J, with 14 bases between. Germline CDR1 reads SGHDT; CDR2 reads YYEEEE. The CDR3 region is CASSSQGFGTDTQYF. CDR3 in DNA: TGTGCCAGCAGCTCCCAGGGTTTCGGGACAGATACGCAGTATTTT.

The rearrangement links TRBV11-2 to TRBJ2-1; TRBD1 aligns across 10 bases. V lost 5 bases to trimming and J lost 8 bases; unmatched junction nucleotides: 15. Germline-derived CDR1 and CDR2 are SGHAT and FQNNGV. The CDR3 covers 17 residues. As DNA, the CDR3 is TGTGCCAGCAGCCCGGACGACGGACAGGGGGTTTTTGATGAGCAGTTCTTC. Translated, it gives CASSPDDGQGVFDEQFF.

The gene calls are TRBV19 and TRBJ1-1; D ambiguous. This CDR3 has 13 residues. CDR1 and CDR2 (germline): LNHDA, SQIVND (reference sequence). Trimming took off 3 bases at V and 1 base at J, with 6 bases between the two ends. The CDR3 reads CASSISPNTEAFF. In DNA form, the CDR3 reads TGTGCCAGTAGTATTTCACCGAACACTGAAGCTTTCTTT.